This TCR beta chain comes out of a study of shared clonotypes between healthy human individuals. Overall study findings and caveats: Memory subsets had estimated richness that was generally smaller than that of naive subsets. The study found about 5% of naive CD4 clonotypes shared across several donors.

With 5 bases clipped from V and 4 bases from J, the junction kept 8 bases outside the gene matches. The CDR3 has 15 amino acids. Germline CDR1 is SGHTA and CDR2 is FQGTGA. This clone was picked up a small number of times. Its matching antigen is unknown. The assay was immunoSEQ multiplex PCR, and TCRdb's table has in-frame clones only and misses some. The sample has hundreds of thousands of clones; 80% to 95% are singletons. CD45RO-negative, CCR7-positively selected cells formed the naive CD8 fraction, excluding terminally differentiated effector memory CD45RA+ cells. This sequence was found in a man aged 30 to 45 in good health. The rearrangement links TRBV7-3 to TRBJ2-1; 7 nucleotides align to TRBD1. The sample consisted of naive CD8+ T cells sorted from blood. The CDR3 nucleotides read TGTGCCAGCAGCCCCAAGGACAGGAGTTACAATGAGCAGTTCTTC. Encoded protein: CASSPKDRSYNEQFF. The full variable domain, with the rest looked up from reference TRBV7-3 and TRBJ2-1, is GAGVSQTPSNKVTEKGKYVELRCDPISGHTALYWYRQSLGQGPEFLIYFQGTGAADDSGLPNDRFFAVRPEGSVSTLKIQRTERGDSAVYLCASSPKDRSYNEQFFGPGTRLTVL.